The table lists the clone carrying this T cell receptor beta chain with a count of one. The antigen is unknown. Between the trimmed V and J ends, which lost 3 bases and 6 bases, there was a span of 14 bases. CDR1 is SGHTA and CDR2 is FQGNSA in the germline V gene. The CDR3 sequence is 15 residues long. The data derive from a study of OX40 agonist ivuxolimab in advanced cancers. Study-wide results and caveats: Average numbers of expanded clones were greater in CD8+ T cells than in CD4+. CD4+ and CD8+ T cells in blood underwent clonal expansion by week 6 at 0.1 to 3.0 mg/kg.

Repertoires were generated with immunoSEQ multiplex PCR, while TCRdb's copy carries only in-frame clones and drops some. The sample holds about 22,000 clones; 88% are singletons and the top ten take about 25%. The genes are TRBV7-2 and TRBJ1-4; D gene unclear. This specimen was CD4+ or CD8+ T cells sorted from blood, taken in a trial of the OX40 agonist ivuxolimab. This TCR derives from an adult with an advanced solid tumor such as melanoma, head and neck, liver or kidney cancer. DNA for the CDR3: TGTGCCAGCAGCTTCCTAGGGCAGATACATGAAAAACTGTTTTTT. This translates into CASSFLGQIHEKLFF.